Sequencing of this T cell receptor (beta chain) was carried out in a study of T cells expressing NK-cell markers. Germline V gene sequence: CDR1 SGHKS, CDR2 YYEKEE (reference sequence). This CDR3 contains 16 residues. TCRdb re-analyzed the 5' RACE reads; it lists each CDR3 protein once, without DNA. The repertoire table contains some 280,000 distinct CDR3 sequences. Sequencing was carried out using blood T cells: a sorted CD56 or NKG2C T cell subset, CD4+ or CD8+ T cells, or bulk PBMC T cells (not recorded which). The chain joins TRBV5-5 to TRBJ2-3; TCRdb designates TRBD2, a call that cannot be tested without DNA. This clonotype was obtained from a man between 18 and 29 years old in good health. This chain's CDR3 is CASSPGPSGGTDTQYF.